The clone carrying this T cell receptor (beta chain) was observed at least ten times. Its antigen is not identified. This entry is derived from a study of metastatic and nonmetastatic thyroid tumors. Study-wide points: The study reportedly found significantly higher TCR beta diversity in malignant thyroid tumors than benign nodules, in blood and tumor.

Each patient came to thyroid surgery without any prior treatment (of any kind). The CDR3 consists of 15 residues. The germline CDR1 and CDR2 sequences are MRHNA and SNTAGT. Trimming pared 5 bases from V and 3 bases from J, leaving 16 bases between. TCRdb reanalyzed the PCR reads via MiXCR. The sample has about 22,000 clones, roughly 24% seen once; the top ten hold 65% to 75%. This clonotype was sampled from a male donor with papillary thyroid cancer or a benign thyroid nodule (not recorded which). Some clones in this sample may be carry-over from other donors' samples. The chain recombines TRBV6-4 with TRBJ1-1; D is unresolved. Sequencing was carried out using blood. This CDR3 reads CASSLEGSGDTEAFF. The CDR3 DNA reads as TGTGCCAGCAGTTTGGAAGGATCCGGGGACACTGAAGCTTTCTTT.